This TCR beta chain was obtained from a study of OX40 agonist ivuxolimab in advanced cancers. About the investigation overall: Ivuxolimab was a fully human IgG2 agonistic monoclonal antibody targeting the costimulatory receptor OX40 (CD134). Intravenous ivuxolimab was administered to patients every 2 weeks at six dose levels: 0.01, 0.1, 0.3, 1.5, 3 and 10 mg/kg. Patients were allowed to have had prior anti-PD-1, anti-PD-L1 or anti-CTLA-4 therapy, and about 40% of the dose-escalation patients had been treated with checkpoint inhibitors. Three dose-escalation patients achieved partial responses, one with hepatocellular carcinoma and two with cutaneous melanoma. The paper covers the monotherapy dose-escalation part of the phase I ivuxolimab trial, which included N = 52 patients. The point of sequencing TCRbeta in the periphery was to test whether ivuxolimab changed TCR sequence diversity and drove clonal T-cell expansion. In the dose-escalation cohort, around four fifths of patients were male, and the mean age was approximately 60 years, with a range of roughly 20 to 79. Of the approximately 53 patients in dose escalation, 19 had hepatocellular carcinoma, approximately 15 had melanoma, 9 had renal cell carcinoma and 9 had head and neck cancer. What the work shows at the level of the full study, not this receptor alone: The antigen specificity of the clonally expanded peripheral T cells was not determined. Low levels of normalized T-cell clonal expansion were also seen in some patients who did not respond. In the 0.1-3.0 mg/kg groups, partial responders had among the lowest normalized peripheral clonal expansion, particularly in CD8+ T cells. On average, CD8+ T cells showed more expanded clones than CD4+ T cells after ivuxolimab. At doses from 0.1 to 3.0 mg/kg, clonal expansion was seen in both CD4+ and CD8+ blood T cells between baseline and week 6.

According to the germline V gene (reference sequence), CDR1 reads MNHNY and CDR2 reads SVGAGI. V is cut by 5 bases and J by 3 bases, and the space between the germline ends is 11 bases. The CDR3 starts with the cysteine, ends with the phenylalanine, and has 13 residues. Here the CDR3 DNA is all that survives: 39 bases in frame from base 1. For sequencing of the TCRbeta CDR3 region, genomic DNA was extracted from the sorted cells. TCRbeta CDR3 regions were sequenced using the immunoSEQ Assay. TCRdb carries this immuneACCESS record with in-frame sequences only. Its versions omit some clonotypes, under half of them owing to an unresolved V gene in the studies checked, with the rest unexplained. The sample data list around 62,000 clones, and 65% to 90% of these were observed just once. The ten biggest clones cover 2.4% of the sample. The trial excluded patients who had a history of autoimmune disease or who were on systemic immunosuppression. Peripheral blood for TCR sequencing was collected from all dose cohorts at baseline, on cycle 4 day 1, and on cycle 7 day 1. The samples were drawn from a first-in-human, open-label, multicenter phase I dose-escalation trial of ivuxolimab. The trial enrolled adults with locally advanced or metastatic head and neck squamous cell, hepatocellular, melanoma or renal cell carcinoma. Before TCR sequencing, CD4+ and CD8+ T cells were separately sorted from peripheral blood.

As for this clone: There is no known antigen for this receptor. No much larger clone exists at a distance of one base, and base qualities are not known.

Sequencing used CD4+ or CD8+ T cells sorted from blood, obtained in a trial of the OX40 agonist ivuxolimab. The chain is assembled from TRBV6-6 and TRBJ2-7, with TRBD1 perhaps the D gene, on 5 matching bases. This sequence was found in an adult with an advanced solid tumor such as melanoma, head and neck, liver or kidney cancer. Here is the DNA: TGTGCCAGCAGTCAAGTAACAGGCTACGAGCAGTACTTC. The encoded protein is CASSQVTGYEQYF.